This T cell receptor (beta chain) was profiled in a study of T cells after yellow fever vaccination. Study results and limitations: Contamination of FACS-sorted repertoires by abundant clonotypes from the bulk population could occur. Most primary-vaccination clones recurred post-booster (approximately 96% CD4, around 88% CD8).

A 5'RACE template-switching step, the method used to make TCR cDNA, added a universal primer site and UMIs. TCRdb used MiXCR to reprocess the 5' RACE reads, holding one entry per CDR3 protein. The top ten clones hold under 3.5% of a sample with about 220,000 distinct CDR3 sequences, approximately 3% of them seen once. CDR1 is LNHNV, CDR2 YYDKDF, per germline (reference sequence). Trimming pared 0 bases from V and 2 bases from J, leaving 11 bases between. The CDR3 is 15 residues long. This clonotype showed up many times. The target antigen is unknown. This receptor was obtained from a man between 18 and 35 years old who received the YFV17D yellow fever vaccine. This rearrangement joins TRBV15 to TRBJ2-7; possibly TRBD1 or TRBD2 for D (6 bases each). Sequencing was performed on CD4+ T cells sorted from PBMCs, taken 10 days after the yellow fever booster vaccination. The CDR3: CATSRDQGTAYEQYV. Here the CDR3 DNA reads TGTGCCACCAGCAGAGATCAGGGGACTGCCTACGAGCAGTACGTC.